These 11 T cell receptor beta chains share one sample of origin, sequenced in a study of spatial heterogeneity in lung cancer (dated by TCRdb to the late 2010s). The meaning of the sample's time point label: sample taken at primary tumor resection. For TCR sequencing, whole RNA was extracted from tumor and nontumor lung tissue, or from cryopreserved PBMC samples, and no cell sorting was done. Library preparation was by 5' RACE. The sample was run on a NextSeq 500. TCRdb took the public reads, trimmed them with fastp at Q25, ran MiXCR for clone calling and kept in-frame beta chains. Entries are consolidated by CDR3 protein sequence, retaining the most common genes and DNA. A total of 40,000 to 55,000 distinct CDR3 sequences appear in this sample, 6% to 7.5% of them only once. 43% of the sample lies in the top ten. Sequencing was performed on PBMCs, taken at surgery. The source is a female donor with early-stage non-small cell lung cancer.

V gene TRBV29-1 combines with J gene TRBJ2-3; D unresolved. Per germline, CDR1 SQVTM and CDR2 ANQGSEA. This CDR3 is built from 11 residues. Between the trimmed V and J ends, which lost 7 bases and 4 bases, there was a span of 9 bases. DNA of the CDR3: TGCAGCGCCGGGCCGGCAGATACGCAGTATTTT. Translated, it gives CSAGPADTQYF.

This clonotype was recorded many times. The gene calls are TRBV28 and TRBJ2-7; 12 bases map to TRBD2. This CDR3 has 14 amino acids. The germline gives CDR1 MDHEN, CDR2 SYDVKM. The CDR3 loop is CGTTRTSGVSEQYF. The CDR3 region has the DNA TGTGGCACCACGCGGACTAGCGGGGTAAGCGAGCAGTACTTC.

This clonotype came up a few times. In DNA, the CDR3 is TGTGCCAGCACCCCGAGAGATGGCAATGAGCAGTTCTTC. It encodes CASTPRDGNEQFF. The chain is built from TRBV11-2 and TRBJ2-1; D not certain. Trimming pared 7 bases from V and 6 bases from J, leaving 13 bases between. Looked up from germline, CDR1 is SGHAT and CDR2 is FQNNGV. The CDR3 length is 13 residues.

This clonotype was seen a handful of times. The chain has TRBV6-2 or TRBV6-3 and TRBJ2-3, with 12 nucleotides matching TRBD2. This CDR3 is built from 17 residues. V trimming: 6 bases; J trimming: 6 bases; junction bases outside the gene matches: 13. The V gene's germline CDR1 is MNHEY and CDR2 SVGEGT. The CDR3 loop reads CASSFLRASGGGDTQYF. CDR3 nucleotide sequence: TGTGCCAGCAGCTTTCTGAGAGCTAGCGGGGGGGGTGATACGCAGTATTTT.

This clonotype was recorded a few times. J is TRBJ2-7 and V is TRBV7-9, with D tentatively TRBD1 (5 bases). The V end lost 2 bases, the J end lost 6 bases, and 14 bases lay between the germline ends. Germline lookup yields CDR1 SEHNR and CDR2 FQNEAQ (reference sequence). The CDR3 runs to 14 residues. The CDR3 nucleotides read TGTGCCAGCAGCTTACTGGACACTTCTTTCGAGCAGTACTTC. As protein: CASSLLDTSFEQYF.

The rearrangement joins TRBV7-2 to TRBJ2-3, with D unclear. This CDR3 spans 16 amino acids. The germline gives CDR1 SGHTA, CDR2 FQGNSA. V lost 0 bases, J lost 0 bases, and 10 bases lay in between. The CDR3 reads CASSLAGFLSTDTQYF. The CDR3 DNA reads as TGTGCCAGCAGCTTAGCAGGGTTCCTTAGCACAGATACGCAGTATTTT.

With respect to this clonotype: A much larger clonotype is one base distant, so this may be a read error. The V call is TRBV2, the J call TRBJ2-7, with D possibly matching TRBD1 (6 bases). Germline V gene lookup returns CDR1 SNHLY and CDR2 FYNNEI. This CDR3 is built from 12 residues. The ends were cut back, 6 bases at V and 3 bases at J, with 9 bases in the middle. For the CDR3, the DNA is TGTGCCAGCAGGGACAGATTCTACGAGCAGTACTTC. Encoded protein: CASRDRFYEQYF.

This clonotype was counted ten times or more. This chain connects TRBV12-3 or TRBV12-4 to TRBJ2-3; D is unresolved. This CDR3 spans 12 amino acids. Deletions cut 3 bases from V and 5 bases from J, with 6 bases between. For the CDR3, the DNA is TGTGCCAGCAGTTTTGGGGAAGATACGCAGTATTTT. Protein product: CASSFGEDTQYF.

A few counts support this clonotype. This sequence joins TRBV7-3 and TRBJ2-7; D is unclear. There are 15 residues in the CDR3. CDR1 and CDR2 from the germline V gene are SGHTA and FQGTGA. The V end was cut by 5 bases, the J end by 4 bases, with 18 bases between. The DNA for the CDR3 is TGTGCCAGCAGCCCTCGACCCGGGCCCCAATACGAGCAGTACTTC. It is translated as CASSPRPGPQYEQYF.

This clonotype appeared many times. The CDR3 spells CAISEPGQGYTDTQYF. DNA of the CDR3: TGTGCCATCAGTGAACCGGGACAGGGGTACACAGATACGCAGTATTTT. This rearrangement joins TRBV10-3 to TRBJ2-3; 10 bases are a match to TRBD1. V dropped 3 bases and J dropped 2; count of bases not matched to a gene: 5. This CDR3 spans 16 amino acids. Germline assignment: CDR1 ENHRY and CDR2 SYGVKD.

This clonotype was recorded a few times. CDR3 region: CASSSQGASAKNIQYF. The CDR3 DNA follows: TGTGCCAGCAGTTCACAGGGGGCCAGCGCCAAAAACATTCAGTACTTC. This rearrangement joins TRBV28 to TRBJ2-4, with TRBD1 identical over 9 bases. The junction had 5 bases not matched to a gene; V was cut back by 4 bases and J by 1 base. Germline V gene sequence: CDR1 MDHEN, CDR2 SYDVKM. The CDR3 contains 16 residues. Supplemented by reference TRBV28 and TRBJ2-4, the full variable domain reads DVKVTQSSRYLVKRTGEKVFLECVQDMDHENMFWYRQDPGLGLRLIYFSYDVKMKEKGDIPEGYSVSREKKERFSLILESASTNQTSMYLCASSSQGASAKNIQYFGAGTRLSVL.